The present T cell receptor (beta chain) was sequenced within a study of vaccination effects on CD4 cells after COVID-19. Looking at the study overall: Each participant was administered two doses of either the BNT162b2 or the mRNA-1273 vaccine. Broader study findings: Small numbers of convalescent patients limited the study. It also lacked early post-infection timepoints.

The V gene's germline CDR1 is MNHEY and CDR2 SVGEGT. CDR3 size: 19 residues. V gave up 6 bases and J gave up 0 bases; unmatched junction bases: 16. Before any sequencing was done, the ViraFEST assay used viral peptide pools to expand antigen-specific CD4+ T cells. The authors isolated CD4+ T cells after about eleven days of culture. Negative nucleocapsid antibody tests before and after vaccination confirmed no previous SARS-CoV-2 infection. The researchers cultured 1.5 million to 2.5 million PBMC per well with approximately 9.1 IU/ml IL-2 and approximately 9.9 ug/ml peptides. The authors replaced half the medium with IL-2 medium on days 3 and 7. A note on this clone: The antigen is undetermined.

Clones were read by immunoSEQ multiplex PCR, and TCRdb kept only the in-frame ones, dropping some. The data contain 41,000 or so clones, roughly 82% of them singletons. The material was CD4+ T cells from PBMCs cultured with HCoV-NL63 spike peptides, obtained before COVID-19 vaccination. The receptor's source is a human donor who received a COVID-19 vaccine. The chain couples TRBV6-2 or TRBV6-3 to TRBJ2-1, with 8 bases aligning to TRBD1. The CDR3 spells CASSRQGSHLTSSYNEQFF. The CDR3, as DNA: TGTGCCAGCAGCCGACAGGGGTCCCATCTAACGTCCTCCTACAATGAGCAGTTCTTC.